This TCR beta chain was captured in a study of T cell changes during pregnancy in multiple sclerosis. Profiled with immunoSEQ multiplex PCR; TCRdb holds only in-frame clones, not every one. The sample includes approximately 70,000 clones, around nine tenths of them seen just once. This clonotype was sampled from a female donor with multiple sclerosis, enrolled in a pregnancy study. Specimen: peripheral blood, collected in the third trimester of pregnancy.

The CDR3 loop is CASSRSGSGTDTQYF. CDR3 nucleotides: TGTGCCAGCAGTAGGAGCGGGAGTGGGACAGATACGCAGTATTTT. The rearrangement joins TRBV6-4 to TRBJ2-3; 8 nucleotides match TRBD2. Unmatched junction bases numbered 7, after V lost 5 bases and J lost 3 bases. CDR1 is MRHNA, CDR2 SNTAGT, per germline. The length of the CDR3 is 15 residues.